This TCR beta chain was recovered during a study of T cell responses to AZD1222 COVID-19 vaccine. General study points: Unmutated variant regions are reportedly targeted by nearly half of spike-specific TCRs. At 160-218 and 743-854, vaccine-associated CD4 TCRs were dominant, and they spanned spike.

Assay: immunoSEQ multiplex PCR; the TCRdb copy retains only in-frame clones and omits some. The table shows 150,000 or so clones, with 89% occurring only once. V dropped 4 bases and J dropped 0 bases, with 11 bases sitting between them. This CDR3 comprises 15 residues. Germline V CDR1 and CDR2: KGHDR, SFDVKD. To note about this clone: Its antigen is undetermined.

This chain connects TRBV24-1 to TRBJ2-5, with D maybe TRBD2 (5 bases). The sequenced sample was peripheral blood, obtained on day 0 of AZD1222 vaccination. The TCR sequence derives from an adult in good health. CDR3 sequence (DNA): TGTGCCACCAGTGAGGCTACTAGGGACCAAGAGACCCAGTACTTC. Amino acids: CATSEATRDQETQYF.